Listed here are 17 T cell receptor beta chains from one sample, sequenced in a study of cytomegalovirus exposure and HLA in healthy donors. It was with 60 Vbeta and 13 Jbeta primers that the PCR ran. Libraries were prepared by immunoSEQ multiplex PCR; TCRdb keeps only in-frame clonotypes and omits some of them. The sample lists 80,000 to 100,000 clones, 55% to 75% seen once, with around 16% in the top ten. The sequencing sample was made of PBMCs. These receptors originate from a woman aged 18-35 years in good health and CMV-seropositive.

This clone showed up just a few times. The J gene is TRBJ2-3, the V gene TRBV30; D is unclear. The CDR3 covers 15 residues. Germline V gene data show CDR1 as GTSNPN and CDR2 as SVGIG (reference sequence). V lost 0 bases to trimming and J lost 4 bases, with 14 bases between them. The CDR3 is CAWSVQDFGPDTQYF. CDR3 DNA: TGTGCCTGGAGTGTACAAGACTTCGGCCCAGATACGCAGTATTTT.

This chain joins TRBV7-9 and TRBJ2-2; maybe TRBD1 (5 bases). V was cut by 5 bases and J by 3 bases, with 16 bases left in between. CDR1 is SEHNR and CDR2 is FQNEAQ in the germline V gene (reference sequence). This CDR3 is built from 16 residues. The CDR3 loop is CASSPAGHRDTGELFF. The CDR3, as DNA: TGTGCCAGCAGCCCCGCCGGACACCGCGACACCGGGGAGCTGTTTTTT.

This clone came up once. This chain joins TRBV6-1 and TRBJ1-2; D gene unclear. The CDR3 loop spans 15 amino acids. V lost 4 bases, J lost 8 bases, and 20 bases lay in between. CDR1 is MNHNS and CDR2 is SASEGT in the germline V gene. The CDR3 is CASSGPLNGLGGYTF. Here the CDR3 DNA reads TGTGCCAGCAGTGGGCCCCTAAATGGTTTGGGCGGCTACACCTTC.

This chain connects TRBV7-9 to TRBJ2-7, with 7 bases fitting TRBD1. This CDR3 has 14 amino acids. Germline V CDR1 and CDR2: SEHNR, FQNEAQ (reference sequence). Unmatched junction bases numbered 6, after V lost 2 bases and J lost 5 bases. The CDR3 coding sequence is TGTGCCAGCAGCTTATTGACAGGGACGAACGAGCAGTACTTC. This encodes CASSLLTGTNEQYF.

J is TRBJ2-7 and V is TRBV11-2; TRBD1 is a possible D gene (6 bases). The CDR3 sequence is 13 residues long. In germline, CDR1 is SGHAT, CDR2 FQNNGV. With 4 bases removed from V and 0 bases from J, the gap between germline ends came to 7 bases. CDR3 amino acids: CASSSTGSYEQYF. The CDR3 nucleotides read TGTGCCAGCAGCTCGACAGGCTCCTACGAGCAGTACTTC.

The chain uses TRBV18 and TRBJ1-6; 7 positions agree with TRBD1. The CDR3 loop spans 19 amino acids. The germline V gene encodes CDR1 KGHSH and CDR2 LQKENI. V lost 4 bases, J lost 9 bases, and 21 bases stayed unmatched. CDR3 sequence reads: CASSLRTGRSSELFSPLHF. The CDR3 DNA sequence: TGTGCCAGCTCACTCAGGACAGGAAGGAGCTCTGAGTTATTTTCACCCCTCCACTTT. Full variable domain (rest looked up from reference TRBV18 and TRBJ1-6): NAGVMQNPRHLVRRRGQEARLRCSPMKGHSHVYWYRQLPEEGLKFMVYLQKENIIDESGMPKERFSAEFPKEGPSILRIQQVVRGDSAAYFCASSLRTGRSSELFSPLHFGNGTRLTVT.

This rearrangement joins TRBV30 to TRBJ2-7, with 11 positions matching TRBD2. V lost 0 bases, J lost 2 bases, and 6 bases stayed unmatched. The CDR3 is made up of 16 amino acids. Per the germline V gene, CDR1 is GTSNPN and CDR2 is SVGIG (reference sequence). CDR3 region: CAWSVGTSGNTYEQYF. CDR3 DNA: TGTGCCTGGAGTGTAGGGACTAGCGGCAATACCTACGAGCAGTACTTC.

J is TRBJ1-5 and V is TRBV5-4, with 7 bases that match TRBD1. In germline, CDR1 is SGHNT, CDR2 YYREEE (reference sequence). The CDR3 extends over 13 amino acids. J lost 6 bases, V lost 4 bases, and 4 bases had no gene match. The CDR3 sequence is CASSADRSQPQHF. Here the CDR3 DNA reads TGTGCCAGCAGCGCGGACAGGTCTCAGCCCCAGCATTTT.

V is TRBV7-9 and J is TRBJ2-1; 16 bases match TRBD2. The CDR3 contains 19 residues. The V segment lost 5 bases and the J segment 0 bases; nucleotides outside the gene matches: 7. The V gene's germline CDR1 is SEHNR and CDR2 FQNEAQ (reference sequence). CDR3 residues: CASSTPGLAGGSSYNEQFF. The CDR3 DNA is TGTGCCAGCAGCACACCGGGACTAGCGGGAGGGAGCTCCTACAATGAGCAGTTCTTC.

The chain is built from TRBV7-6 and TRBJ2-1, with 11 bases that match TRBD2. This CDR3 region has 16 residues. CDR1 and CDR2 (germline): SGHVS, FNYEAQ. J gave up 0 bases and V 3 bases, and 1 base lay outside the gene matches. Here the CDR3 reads CASSLTSGVSYNEQFF. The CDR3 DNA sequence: TGTGCCAGCAGCTTGACTAGCGGGGTCTCCTACAATGAGCAGTTCTTC. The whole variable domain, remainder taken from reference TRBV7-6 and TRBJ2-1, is GAGVSQSPRYKVTKRGQDVALRCDPISGHVSLYWYRQALGQGPEFLTYFNYEAQQDKSGLPNDRFSAERPEGSISTLTIQRTEQRDSAMYRCASSLTSGVSYNEQFFGPGTRLTVL.

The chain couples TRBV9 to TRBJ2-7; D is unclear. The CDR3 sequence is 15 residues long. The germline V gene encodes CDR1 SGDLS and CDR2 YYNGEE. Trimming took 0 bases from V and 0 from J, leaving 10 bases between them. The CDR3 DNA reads TGTGCCAGCAGCGTAGATAGTGCCCCCTCCTACGAGCAGTACTTC. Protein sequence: CASSVDSAPSYEQYF.

The CDR3 DNA reads as TGTGCCAGCAGCCGTTCGGGGACAGGGGGCTACAATGAGCAGTTCTTC. This sequence encodes CASSRSGTGGYNEQFF. This chain links TRBV7-3 with TRBJ2-1; 11 bases agree with TRBD1. The CDR3 contains 16 residues. Looked up from germline, CDR1 is SGHTA and CDR2 is FQGTGA. Germline trimming cut 5 bases from V and 3 bases from J; bases unmatched to any gene: 6.

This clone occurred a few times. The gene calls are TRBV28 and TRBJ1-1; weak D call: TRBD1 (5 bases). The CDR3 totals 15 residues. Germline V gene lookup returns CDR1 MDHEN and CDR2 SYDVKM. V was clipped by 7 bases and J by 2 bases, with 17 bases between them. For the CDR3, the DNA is TGTGCCAGCACCCCCACCCGGGGGGGAAACACTGAAGCTTTCTTT. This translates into CASTPTRGGNTEAFF. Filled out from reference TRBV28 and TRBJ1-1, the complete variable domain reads DVKVTQSSRYLVKRTGEKVFLECVQDMDHENMFWYRQDPGLGLRLIYFSYDVKMKEKGDIPEGYSVSREKKERFSLILESASTNQTSMYLCASTPTRGGNTEAFFGQGTRLTVV.

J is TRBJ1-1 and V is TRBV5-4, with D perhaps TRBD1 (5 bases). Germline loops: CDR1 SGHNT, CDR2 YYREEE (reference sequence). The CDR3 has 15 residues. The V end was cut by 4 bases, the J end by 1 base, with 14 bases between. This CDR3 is CASSPDSSRNTEAFF. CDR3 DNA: TGTGCCAGCAGCCCTGACAGTAGTAGGAACACTGAAGCTTTCTTT. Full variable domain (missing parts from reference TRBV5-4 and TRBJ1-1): ETGVTQSPTHLIKTRGQQVTLRCSSQSGHNTVSWYQQALGQGPQFIFQYYREEENGRGNFPPRFSGLQFPNYSSELNVNALELDDSALYLCASSPDSSRNTEAFFGQGTRLTVV.

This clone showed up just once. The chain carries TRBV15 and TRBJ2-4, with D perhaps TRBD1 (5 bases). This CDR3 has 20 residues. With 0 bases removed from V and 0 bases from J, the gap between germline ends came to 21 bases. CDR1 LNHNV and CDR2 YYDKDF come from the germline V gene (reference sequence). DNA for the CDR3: TGTGCCACCAGCAGAGATAAGAACGCCCAGGGCGAACTAGCCAAAAACATTCAGTACTTC. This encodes CATSRDKNAQGELAKNIQYF.

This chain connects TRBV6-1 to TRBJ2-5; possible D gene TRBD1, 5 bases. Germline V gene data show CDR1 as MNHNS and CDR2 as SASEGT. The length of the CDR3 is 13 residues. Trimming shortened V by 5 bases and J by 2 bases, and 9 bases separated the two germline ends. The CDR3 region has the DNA TGTGCCAGCAGTAAGACAGATCAAGAGACCCAGTACTTC. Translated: CASSKTDQETQYF.

The CDR3 is CASSTRDFNLRDEQFF. Here the CDR3 DNA reads TGTGCCAGTTCTACCCGGGACTTTAACCTTAGGGATGAGCAGTTCTTC. The chain carries TRBV19 and TRBJ2-1; weak D call: TRBD2 (6 bases). This CDR3 has 16 amino acids. V lost 8 bases and J 8 bases, leaving 25 bases between the germline ends. Germline CDR1 and CDR2: LNHDA and SQIVND (reference sequence). Variable domain in full (rest from reference TRBV19 and TRBJ2-1): DGGITQSPKYLFRKEGQNVTLSCEQNLNHDAMYWYRQDPGQGLRLIYYSQIVNDFQKGDIAEGYSVSREKKESFPLTVTSAQKNPTAFYLCASSTRDFNLRDEQFFGPGTRLTVL.